The rows below give T cell receptor beta chains drawn from one sample of a study of T cell repertoires in cytomegalovirus infection. TCRdb re-derived calls from the reads in MiXCR, one entry per CDR3 protein. The sample lists roughly 720,000 distinct CDR3 sequences; 35% were seen once. The specimen sequenced was PBMCs. The receptors derive from a human donor in good health (CMV status not recorded). Some clones in this sample may be carry-over from other donors' samples. Both conserved end residues are part of each CDR3. The D gene is left open where the match is weak. Clone size, where shown, is once, few, many, or a class for clones that have expanded.

size,D,V,J,CDR3,DNA
many,TRBD2,TRBV7-6,TRBJ2-3,CASSSLAGGIHSTDTQYF,TGTGCCAGCAGCTCCCTAGCGGGGGGGATCCACAGCACAGATACGCAGTATTTT
NA,NA,TRBV28,TRBJ2-3,CASSPQGRLPDTQYF,TGTGCCAGCAGTCCCCAGGGACGGCTACCTGATACGCAGTATTTT
NA,TRBD1,TRBV6-2/TRBV6-3,TRBJ1-4,CASRGQVHNERLFF,TGTGCCAGCAGAGGACAGGTCCATAATGAAAGACTGTTTTTT
NA,NA,TRBV6-8,TRBJ2-1,CASSYSGHEQFF,TGTGCCAGCAGTTACTCGGGGCATGAGCAGTTCTTC
few,TRBD2,TRBV24-1,TRBJ2-1,CATSPGRVHNEQFF,TGTGCCACCAGTCCCGGGAGGGTCCACAATGAGCAGTTCTTC
NA,NA,TRBV6-2/TRBV6-3,TRBJ2-3,CASSYGKGSSDTQYF,TGTGCCAGCAGTTACGGGAAGGGAAGTTCAGATACGCAGTATTTT
NA,TRBD2,TRBV6-1,TRBJ2-7,CASSLAGGMSYEQYF,TGTGCCAGCAGCTTAGCGGGAGGGATGTCGTACGAGCAGTACTTC
few,TRBD2,TRBV11-2,TRBJ2-1,CASSLNPAGRFPNEQFF,TGTGCCAGCAGCTTAAATCCAGCCGGGAGGTTCCCCAATGAGCAGTTCTTC
once,NA,TRBV28,TRBJ1-6,CASSFRGGYNSPLHF,TGTGCCAGCAGTTTCAGGGGCGGTTATAATTCACCCCTCCACTTT
many,NA,TRBV28,TRBJ1-5,CASKKGVGQPQHF,TGTGCCAGCAAAAAGGGGGTGGGTCAGCCCCAGCATTTT
once,TRBD2,TRBV10-3,TRBJ2-3,CAIWPGLGRDTQYF,TGTGCCATCTGGCCGGGACTAGGACGGGATACGCAGTATTTT
many,NA,TRBV12-3/TRBV12-4,TRBJ1-1,CASMTENTEAFF,TGTGCCAGCATGACAGAGAACACTGAAGCTTTCTTT
few,NA,TRBV28,TRBJ1-1,CASSPLTSLSTAFF,TGTGCCAGCAGTCCTTTGACCAGCTTGTCTACCGCTTTCTTT
NA,TRBD1,TRBV18,TRBJ1-5,CASSGTESNQPQHF,TGTGCCAGCTCGGGGACAGAAAGCAATCAGCCCCAGCATTTT
few,NA,TRBV6-1,TRBJ2-4,CASSVEQGLGAKNIQYF,TGTGCCAGCAGTGTAGAACAGGGACTGGGGGCCAAAAACATTCAGTACTTC
few,TRBD1,TRBV6-6,TRBJ1-1,CASTTSTGRLGTEAFF,TGTGCCAGCACCACCTCGACAGGGCGGTTGGGGACTGAAGCTTTCTTT
few,NA,TRBV7-9,TRBJ1-2,CASSSSLNRVGGYTF,TGTGCCAGCAGCTCCTCACTTAACAGGGTTGGCGGCTACACCTTC
NA,TRBD1,TRBV27,TRBJ2-2,CARSATGTGAGELFF,TGTGCCCGCAGTGCAACCGGGACAGGGGCCGGGGAGCTGTTTTTT
NA,TRBD1,TRBV28,TRBJ1-2,CASSPVDRAVVGYTF,TGTGCCAGCAGTCCAGTAGACAGGGCGGTCGTAGGCTACACCTTC